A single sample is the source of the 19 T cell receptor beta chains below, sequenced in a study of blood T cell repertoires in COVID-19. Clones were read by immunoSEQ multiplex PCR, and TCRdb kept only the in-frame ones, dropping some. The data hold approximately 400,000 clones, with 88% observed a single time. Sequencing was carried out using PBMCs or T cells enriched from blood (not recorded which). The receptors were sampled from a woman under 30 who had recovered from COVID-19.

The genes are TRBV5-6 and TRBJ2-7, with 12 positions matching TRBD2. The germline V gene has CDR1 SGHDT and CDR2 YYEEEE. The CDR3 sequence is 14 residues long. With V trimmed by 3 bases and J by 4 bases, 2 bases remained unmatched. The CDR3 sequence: CASSSSGGAYEQYF. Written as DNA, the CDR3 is TGTGCCAGCAGCTCTAGCGGGGGGGCGTACGAGCAGTACTTC. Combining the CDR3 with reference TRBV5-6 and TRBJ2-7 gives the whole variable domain DAGVTQSPTHLIKTRGQQVTLRCSPKSGHDTVSWYQQALGQGPQFIFQYYEEEERQRGNFPDRFSGHQFPNYSSELNVNALLLGDSALYLCASSSSGGAYEQYFGPGTRLTVT.

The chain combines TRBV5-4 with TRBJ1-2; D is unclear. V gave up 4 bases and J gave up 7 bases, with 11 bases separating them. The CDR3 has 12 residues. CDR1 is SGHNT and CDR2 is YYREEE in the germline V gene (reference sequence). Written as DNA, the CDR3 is TGTGCCAGCAGCAACGACATCAGTGGCTACACCTTC. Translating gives CASSNDISGYTF.

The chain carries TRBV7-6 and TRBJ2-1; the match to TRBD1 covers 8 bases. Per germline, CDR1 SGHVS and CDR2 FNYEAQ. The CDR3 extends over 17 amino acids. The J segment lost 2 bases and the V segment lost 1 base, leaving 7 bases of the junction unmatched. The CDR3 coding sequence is TGTGCCAGCAGCTTAGATGGCGCAGGGGGCACCTACAATGAGCAGTTCTTC. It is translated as CASSLDGAGGTYNEQFF. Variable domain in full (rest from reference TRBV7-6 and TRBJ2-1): GAGVSQSPRYKVTKRGQDVALRCDPISGHVSLYWYRQALGQGPEFLTYFNYEAQQDKSGLPNDRFSAERPEGSISTLTIQRTEQRDSAMYRCASSLDGAGGTYNEQFFGPGTRLTVL.

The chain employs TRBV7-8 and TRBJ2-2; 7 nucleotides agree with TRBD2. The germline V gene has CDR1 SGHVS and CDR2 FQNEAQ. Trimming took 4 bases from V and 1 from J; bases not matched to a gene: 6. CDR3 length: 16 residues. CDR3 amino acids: CASSSTGGGNTGELFF. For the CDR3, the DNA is TGTGCCAGCAGCTCGACGGGAGGTGGGAACACCGGGGAGCTGTTTTTT.

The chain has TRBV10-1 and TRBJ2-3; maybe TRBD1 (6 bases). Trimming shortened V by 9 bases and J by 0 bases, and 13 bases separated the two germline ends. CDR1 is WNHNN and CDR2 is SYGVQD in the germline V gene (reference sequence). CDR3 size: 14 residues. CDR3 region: CASQTGQSTDTQYF. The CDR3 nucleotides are TGCGCCAGTCAGACAGGACAAAGCACAGATACGCAGTATTTT.

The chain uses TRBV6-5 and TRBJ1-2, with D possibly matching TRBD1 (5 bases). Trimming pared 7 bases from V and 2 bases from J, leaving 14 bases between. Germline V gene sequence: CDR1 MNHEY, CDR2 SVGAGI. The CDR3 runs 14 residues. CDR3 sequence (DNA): TGTGCCAGCACCACCTTGGACAAAAACTATGGCTACACCTTC. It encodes CASTTLDKNYGYTF.

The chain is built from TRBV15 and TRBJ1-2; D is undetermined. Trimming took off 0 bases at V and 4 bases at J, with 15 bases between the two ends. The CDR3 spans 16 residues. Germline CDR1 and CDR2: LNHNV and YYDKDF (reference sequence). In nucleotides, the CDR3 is TGTGCCACCAGCAGAGATCGGGGAGGGTCTAGCTATGGCTACACCTTC. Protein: CATSRDRGGSSYGYTF.

The CDR3 region is CASSQDLARDTEAFF. CDR3 coding DNA: TGCGCCAGCAGCCAAGATCTGGCGCGGGACACTGAAGCTTTCTTT. The rearrangement uses TRBV4-3 and TRBJ1-1; no reliable D call. The CDR3 length is 15 residues. The V gene lost 0 bases and the J gene lost 3 bases, with 11 bases spanning the gap. Per germline, CDR1 LGHNA and CDR2 YSLEER.

The CDR3 nucleotides read TGTGCCAGCAGCCGGCAGGGAGGGGGCACTGAAGCTTTCTTT. This sequence encodes CASSRQGGGTEAFF. The chain links TRBV2 to TRBJ1-1; perhaps TRBD1 as D (6 bases). The length of the CDR3 is 14 residues. Trimming stripped 6 bases from V and 4 bases from J, with 15 bases between. CDR1 is SNHLY, CDR2 FYNNEI, per germline.

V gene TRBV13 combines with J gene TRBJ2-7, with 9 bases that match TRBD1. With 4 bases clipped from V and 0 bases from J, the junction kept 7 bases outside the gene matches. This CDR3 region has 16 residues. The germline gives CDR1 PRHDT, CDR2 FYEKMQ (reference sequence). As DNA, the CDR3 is TGTGCCAGCAGCTCCGCCGGGACAGGGAGCTCCTACGAGCAGTACTTC. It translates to CASSSAGTGSSYEQYF.

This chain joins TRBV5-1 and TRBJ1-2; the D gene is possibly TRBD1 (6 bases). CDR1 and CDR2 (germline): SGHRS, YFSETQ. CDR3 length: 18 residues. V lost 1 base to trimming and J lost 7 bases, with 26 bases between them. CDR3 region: CASSLSGTLGVAGFGYTF. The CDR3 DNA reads TGCGCCAGCAGCTTGAGCGGGACACTGGGGGTTGCTGGGTTTGGCTACACCTTC.

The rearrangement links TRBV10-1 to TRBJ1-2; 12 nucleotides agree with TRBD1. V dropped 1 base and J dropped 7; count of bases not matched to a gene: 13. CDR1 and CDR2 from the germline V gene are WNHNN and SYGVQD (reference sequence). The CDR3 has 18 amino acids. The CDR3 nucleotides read TGCGCCAGCAGTGAGTTCTCCGGGACAGGGGGCGTTGCTCCTGGCTACACCTTC. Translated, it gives CASSEFSGTGGVAPGYTF.

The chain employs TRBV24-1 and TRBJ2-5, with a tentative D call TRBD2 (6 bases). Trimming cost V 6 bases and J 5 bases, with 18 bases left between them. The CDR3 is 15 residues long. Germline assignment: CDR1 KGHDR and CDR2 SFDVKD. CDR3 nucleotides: TGTGCCACCAGTCCGCGATCGGGGGATGGGGAGACCCAGTACTTC. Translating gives CATSPRSGDGETQYF.

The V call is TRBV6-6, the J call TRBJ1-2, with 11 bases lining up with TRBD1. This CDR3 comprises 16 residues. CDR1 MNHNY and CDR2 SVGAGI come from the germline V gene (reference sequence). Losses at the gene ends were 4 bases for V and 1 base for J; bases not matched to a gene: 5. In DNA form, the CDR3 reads TGTGCCAGCAGTTCCGGACAGGGGGCCTTTAACTATGGCTACACCTTC. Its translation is CASSSGQGAFNYGYTF.

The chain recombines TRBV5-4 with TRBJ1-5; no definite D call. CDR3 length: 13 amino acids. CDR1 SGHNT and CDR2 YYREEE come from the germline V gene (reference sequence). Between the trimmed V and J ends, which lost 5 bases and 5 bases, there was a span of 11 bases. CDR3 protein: CASRGGVDQPQHF. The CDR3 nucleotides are TGTGCCAGCAGAGGCGGCGTGGATCAGCCCCAGCATTTT.

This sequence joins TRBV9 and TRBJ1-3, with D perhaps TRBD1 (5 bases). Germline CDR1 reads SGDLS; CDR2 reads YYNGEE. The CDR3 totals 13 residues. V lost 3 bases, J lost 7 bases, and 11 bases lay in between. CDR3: CASSDRMGNTIYF. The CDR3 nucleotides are TGTGCCAGCAGCGACAGGATGGGGAACACCATATATTTT.

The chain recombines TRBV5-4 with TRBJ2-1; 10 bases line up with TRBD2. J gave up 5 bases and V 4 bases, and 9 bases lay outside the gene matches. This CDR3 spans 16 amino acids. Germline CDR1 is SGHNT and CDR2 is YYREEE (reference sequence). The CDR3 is CASSVASGGHHNEQFF. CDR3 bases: TGTGCCAGCAGCGTGGCTAGCGGGGGCCACCACAATGAGCAGTTCTTC.

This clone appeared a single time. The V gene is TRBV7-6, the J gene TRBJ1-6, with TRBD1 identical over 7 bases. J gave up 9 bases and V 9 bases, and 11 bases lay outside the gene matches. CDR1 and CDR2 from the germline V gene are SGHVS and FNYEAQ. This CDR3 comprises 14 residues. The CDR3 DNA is TGTGCCAGTACCTTGAGCCAGGGGGGTTCACCCCTCCACTTT. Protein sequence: CASTLSQGGSPLHF.

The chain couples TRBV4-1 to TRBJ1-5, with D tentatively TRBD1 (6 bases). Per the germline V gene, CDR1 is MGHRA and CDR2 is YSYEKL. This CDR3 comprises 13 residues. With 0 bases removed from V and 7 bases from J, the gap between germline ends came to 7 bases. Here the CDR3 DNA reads TGCGCCAGCAGCCAAGAAGGGGGACAGCCCCAGCATTTT. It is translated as CASSQEGGQPQHF.